This T cell receptor (beta chain) stems from a study of blood T cells in healthy people across ages. Per sample, a minimum of 6.5 million PBMCs were isolated. This clonotype appeared a few times. Its antigen remains unidentified. Germline values: CDR1 SNHLY, CDR2 FYNNEI. The CDR3 totals 15 residues. V was pared by 6 bases and J by 6 bases, with 7 bases of the junction left unmatched. Together with a sample-barcoded 5' primer, a J-beta primer mix was included in a second PCR lasting roughly 6 to 12 cycles. TCRdb re-derived calls from the 5' RACE reads in MiXCR, one entry per CDR3 protein. This sample yields 1.5 million to 1.9 million distinct CDR3 sequences, of which approximately 43% are seen a single time; about 4% belongs to the top ten. Regarding the study as a whole: Compared with aged donors, long-lived donors showed fewer expanded clones, suggesting selection.

The TCR comes from a woman aged 18-35 years in good health. The chain has TRBV2 and TRBJ2-1; 11 nucleotides line up with TRBD2. The sample consisted of blood. CDR3 sequence: CASSRTSGFSNEQFF. CDR3 in DNA: TGTGCCAGCAGCCGGACTAGCGGGTTCAGCAATGAGCAGTTCTTC.